This is a list of T cell receptor beta chains from one sample in a study of shared clonotypes between healthy human individuals. The assay was immunoSEQ multiplex PCR, and TCRdb's table has in-frame clones only and misses some. Of about 2.5 million clones in the sample, 80% to 95% were seen once. Sequenced input: naive CD4+ T cells from PBMCs. These receptors all come from a man between 18 and 29 years old in good health. Some clones in this sample may be carry-over from other donors' samples. CDR3s include the opening cysteine and the closing phenylalanine or tryptophan. Each record gives: V gene, CDR3 length, clone size, CDR3 protein. The size field is filled for only some rows; it gives once, few, many or a size class.

v_call: TRBV29-1; cdr3_length: 13; clone_size: NA; cdr3_aa: CSVERDYDYEQYF
v_call: TRBV9; cdr3_length: 15; clone_size: NA; cdr3_aa: CASSKGTPMNTEAFF
v_call: TRBV6-5; cdr3_length: 13; clone_size: NA; cdr3_aa: CASSYNPGLTWHF
v_call: TRBV5-1; cdr3_length: 13; clone_size: NA; cdr3_aa: CASSFGQSYGYTF
v_call: TRBV5-1; cdr3_length: 14; clone_size: NA; cdr3_aa: CASSLVVPLSEQYF
v_call: TRBV9; cdr3_length: 17; clone_size: once; cdr3_aa: CASSGWAGSRAGNEQFF
v_call: TRBV2; cdr3_length: 14; clone_size: once; cdr3_aa: CASSVLQTTGELFF
v_call: TRBV18; cdr3_length: 16; clone_size: NA; cdr3_aa: CASSLFAGGATDTQYF
v_call: TRBV5-4; cdr3_length: 15; clone_size: NA; cdr3_aa: CASSRQTGNTGELFF
v_call: TRBV14; cdr3_length: 15; clone_size: NA; cdr3_aa: CASSQDPTGVYEQYF
v_call: TRBV5-5; cdr3_length: 16; clone_size: NA; cdr3_aa: CASSLAGGSFNQPQHF
v_call: TRBV30; cdr3_length: 14; clone_size: NA; cdr3_aa: CAWSGLAGVNEQFF
v_call: TRBV29-1; cdr3_length: 14; clone_size: NA; cdr3_aa: CSVEGQVNSYEQYF
v_call: TRBV5-1; cdr3_length: 13; clone_size: once; cdr3_aa: CASRGQGDSPLHF
v_call: TRBV7-2; cdr3_length: 12; clone_size: once; cdr3_aa: CASSWGRGEQFF
v_call: TRBV6-1; cdr3_length: 15; clone_size: NA; cdr3_aa: CASSEGVVSYNEQFF
v_call: TRBV2; cdr3_length: 15; clone_size: NA; cdr3_aa: CASRGLAGGPNEQFF
v_call: TRBV7-9; cdr3_length: 13; clone_size: NA; cdr3_aa: CASSLALEGEQYF
v_call: TRBV7-2; cdr3_length: 19; clone_size: NA; cdr3_aa: CASSLRSYSGRGSTDTQYF
v_call: TRBV7-9; cdr3_length: 17; clone_size: NA; cdr3_aa: CASSLGVGTYYPETQYF
v_call: TRBV19; cdr3_length: 12; clone_size: NA; cdr3_aa: CASSDRFGEQYF
v_call: TRBV11-2; cdr3_length: 14; clone_size: once; cdr3_aa: CASSVGQGATEAFF
v_call: TRBV28; cdr3_length: 14; clone_size: NA; cdr3_aa: CASKPGGSYNEQFF
v_call: TRBV7-2; cdr3_length: 19; clone_size: NA; cdr3_aa: CASSLQVITSPAIFYEQYF
v_call: TRBV28; cdr3_length: 13; clone_size: NA; cdr3_aa: CASSLPTRRGYTF
v_call: TRBV9; cdr3_length: 16; clone_size: NA; cdr3_aa: CASSVVPSGSTDTQYF
v_call: TRBV6-5; cdr3_length: 14; clone_size: NA; cdr3_aa: CASSPGGADGELFF
v_call: TRBV11-2; cdr3_length: 16; clone_size: NA; cdr3_aa: CASSLAGGPAYNEQFF
v_call: TRBV6-6; cdr3_length: 14; clone_size: NA; cdr3_aa: CASSYLRDSYEQYF
v_call: TRBV6-1; cdr3_length: 11; clone_size: NA; cdr3_aa: CASSELTEAFF
v_call: TRBV19; cdr3_length: 14; clone_size: NA; cdr3_aa: CASSIPGSNQPQHF
v_call: TRBV10-3; cdr3_length: 16; clone_size: NA; cdr3_aa: CAISGDRAGSNQPQHF
v_call: TRBV5-1; cdr3_length: 14; clone_size: NA; cdr3_aa: CASSSGTGNVGYTF
v_call: TRBV28; cdr3_length: 13; clone_size: NA; cdr3_aa: CAISQVAGTEAFF
v_call: TRBV19; cdr3_length: 19; clone_size: NA; cdr3_aa: CASSMRLGTGRSGANVLTF
v_call: TRBV19; cdr3_length: 15; clone_size: NA; cdr3_aa: CAISVARFSNQPQHF